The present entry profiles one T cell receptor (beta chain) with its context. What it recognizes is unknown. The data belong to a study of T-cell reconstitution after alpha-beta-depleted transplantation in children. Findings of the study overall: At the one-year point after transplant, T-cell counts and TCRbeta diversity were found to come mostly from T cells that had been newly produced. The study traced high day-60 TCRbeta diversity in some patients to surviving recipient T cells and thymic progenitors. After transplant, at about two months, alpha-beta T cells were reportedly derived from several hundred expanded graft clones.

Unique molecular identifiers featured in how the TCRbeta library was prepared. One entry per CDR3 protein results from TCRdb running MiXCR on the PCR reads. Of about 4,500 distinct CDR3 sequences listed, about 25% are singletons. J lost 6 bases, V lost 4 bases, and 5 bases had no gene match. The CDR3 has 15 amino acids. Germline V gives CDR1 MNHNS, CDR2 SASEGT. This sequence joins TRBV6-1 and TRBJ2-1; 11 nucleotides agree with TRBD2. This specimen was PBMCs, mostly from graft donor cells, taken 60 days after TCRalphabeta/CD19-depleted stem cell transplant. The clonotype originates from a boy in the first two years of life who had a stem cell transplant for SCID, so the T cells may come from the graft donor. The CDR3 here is CASSASGGMFNEQFF. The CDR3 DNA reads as TGTGCCAGCAGTGCTAGCGGGGGGATGTTCAATGAGCAGTTCTTC.